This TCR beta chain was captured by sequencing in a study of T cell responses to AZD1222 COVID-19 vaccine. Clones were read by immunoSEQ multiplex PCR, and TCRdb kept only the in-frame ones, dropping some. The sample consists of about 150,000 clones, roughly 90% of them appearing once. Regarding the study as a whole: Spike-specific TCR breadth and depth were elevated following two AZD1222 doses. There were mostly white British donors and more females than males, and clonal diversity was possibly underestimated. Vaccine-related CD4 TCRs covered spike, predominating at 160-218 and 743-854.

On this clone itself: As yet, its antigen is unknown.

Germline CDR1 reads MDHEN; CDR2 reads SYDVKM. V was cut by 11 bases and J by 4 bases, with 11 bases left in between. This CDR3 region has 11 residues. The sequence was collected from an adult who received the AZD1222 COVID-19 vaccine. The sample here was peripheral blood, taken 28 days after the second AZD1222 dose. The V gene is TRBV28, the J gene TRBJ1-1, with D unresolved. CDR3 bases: TGTGCCGCAAGAAGGAGCACTGAAGCTTTCTTT. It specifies CAARRSTEAFF. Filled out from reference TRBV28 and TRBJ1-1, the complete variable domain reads DVKVTQSSRYLVKRTGEKVFLECVQDMDHENMFWYRQDPGLGLRLIYFSYDVKMKEKGDIPEGYSVSREKKERFSLILESASTNQTSMYLCAARRSTEAFFGQGTRLTVV.